The source of this T cell receptor beta chain is a study of blood T cell repertoires in COVID-19. On the study more broadly: The cDNA or gDNA used as material had been derived from T cells, B-cell-depleted T cells, or PBMCs.

In the original workflow: Researchers report that nucleated cell counts were estimated from reference gene primer amplification. TCRdb's table, derived via immunoSEQ multiplex PCR, lists solely in-frame clones and lacks some. V and J calls and clone size come straight from that table; D and trimming were deduced from the DNA. This sample has under 250,000 clones; approximately 84% occur once, and the top ten carry around 2.7%. Germline CDR1 and CDR2: SGHRS and YFSETQ. V dropped 4 bases and J dropped 4 bases, with 11 bases sitting between them. CDR3 length equals 13 residues. The sequence came from a woman aged 25 to 39 who had recovered from COVID-19. The specimen was peripheral blood. The gene calls are TRBV5-1 and TRBJ1-1; D perhaps matches TRBD1 (5 bases). CDR3 loop: CASSTQAGTEAFF. In DNA form, the CDR3 reads TGCGCCAGCAGCACACAGGCTGGCACTGAAGCTTTCTTT. Based on the CDR3 plus reference TRBV5-1 and TRBJ1-1, the full variable domain is KAGVTQTPRYLIKTRGQQVTLSCSPISGHRSVSWYQQTPGQGLQFLFEYFSETQRNKGNFPGRFSGRQFSNSRSEMNVSTLELGDSALYLCASSTQAGTEAFFGQGTRLTVV.